This section outlines one T cell receptor (beta chain) sequence together with its context. The antigen is undetermined. This sample is part of a study of PD-1 blockade in classical Hodgkin lymphoma. Sample time point: newly diagnosed, previously untreated cHL patient sample. PBMCs representing newly diagnosed, untreated classical Hodgkin lymphoma functioned as the comparison. Only in-frame clones appear in the TCRdb table, and some are missing; sequencing was by immunoSEQ multiplex PCR. Of about 30,000 clones listed, around 94% were seen once; the top ten hold 2% to 2.5%. Study outcomes and limitations: Newly diagnosed patients reportedly trailed healthy donors in baseline TCR diversity.

This CDR3 has 17 residues. V shed 4 bases, J shed 7 bases, and the junction held 14 bases outside the gene matches. From germline, CDR1 is MNHEY and CDR2 SMNVEV (reference sequence). The chain employs TRBV27 and TRBJ2-7; TRBD2 matches 12 bases. The sequence was collected from a human donor with classical Hodgkin lymphoma. The sequenced material came from peripheral blood mononuclear cells (PBMCs). DNA of the CDR3: TGTGCCAGCAGTTCTCGACTAGCGGGAGTATCAGCTGGGGAGCAGTACTTC. Its translation: CASSSRLAGVSAGEQYF.